This TCR beta chain was sequenced during a study of tumor-infiltrating lymphocytes in localized non-small cell lung cancer. The study, taken as a whole, reports: T-cell fraction did not differ between immunotypes IM1 and IM2.

CDR1 and CDR2 from the germline V gene are SGHVS and FQNEAQ. The V and J ends lost 0 bases and 6 bases, in that order; junction bases with no gene match: 11. This CDR3 region has 17 residues. Here immunoSEQ multiplex PCR was the method, and the copy in TCRdb shows in-frame clones only, minus some. The sample has thousands of clones; over 70% are singletons. Points on this clone: Its cognate antigen is unknown.

Sequenced sample: uninvolved lung tissue not adjacent to the tumor. The source is a human donor with non-small cell lung cancer. The genes are TRBV7-8 and TRBJ2-3; TRBD2 agrees at 8 bases. CDR3 amino acids: CASSLAPPGGVGDTQYF. The DNA of the CDR3 is TGTGCCAGCAGCTTAGCTCCCCCGGGAGGGGTGGGGGATACGCAGTATTTT.